These T cell receptor beta chains were read from a single sample in a study of long-term antiretroviral therapy in people with HIV. Sequencing used immunoSEQ multiplex PCR; TCRdb keeps in-frame clones, though not all of them. The sample yields more than 25,000 clones, more than 80% seen once. The source material was unsorted PBMCs, sampled 3.2 years before starting antiretroviral therapy. The source of these receptors is a man between 50 and 59 years old with HIV. Each CDR3 is given with its conserved first and last residue. A D gene is named only where the DNA matches it firmly. Expanded clones get a size class; other rows say once, few or many, or leave the size out.

d_call clone_size j_call v_call cdr3_aa cdr3_nt
NA NA TRBJ1-1 TRBV5-1 CASRERNTEAFF TGCGCCAGCAGGGAGCGGAACACTGAAGCTTTCTTT
NA NA TRBJ1-2 TRBV6-6 CASKGTPSGVGYTF TGTGCCAGCAAGGGAACCCCCTCAGGGGTCGGCTACACCTTC
NA NA TRBJ1-4 TRBV5-6 CASSSLVRSNEKLFF TGTGCCAGCAGCTCCCTAGTACGGTCGAATGAAAAACTGTTTTTT
NA NA TRBJ1-1 TRBV18 CASSPGEGYSTEAFF TGTGCCAGCTCACCCGGCGAGGGGTATAGCACTGAAGCTTTCTTT
NA NA TRBJ1-3 TRBV6-6 CASSYSGGHGNTIYF TGTGCCAGCAGTTACTCTGGGGGGCACGGAAACACCATATATTTT
NA few TRBJ2-7 TRBV7-8 CASSPGTRLGEQYF TGTGCCAGCAGCCCCGGGACTCGTCTGGGTGAGCAGTACTTC
NA NA TRBJ1-2 TRBV7-2 CASSNPGVPNYGYTF TGTGCCAGCAGCAACCCGGGGGTGCCTAACTATGGCTACACCTTC
TRBD1 few TRBJ1-5 TRBV11-2 CASSSPTTGNQPQHF TGTGCCAGCAGCTCCCCAACGACAGGGAATCAGCCCCAGCATTTT
NA NA TRBJ1-1 TRBV5-6 CASSLWGWTDVNTEAFF TGTGCCAGCAGCTTGTGGGGTTGGACAGATGTGAACACTGAAGCTTTCTTT
NA NA TRBJ2-2 TRBV18 CASSPRQTNTGELFF TGTGCCAGCTCACCTCGGCAGACGAACACCGGGGAGCTGTTTTTT
TRBD1 NA TRBJ2-2 TRBV28 CAIPNRDSANTGELFF TGTGCCATTCCTAACCGGGACAGCGCGAACACCGGGGAGCTGTTTTTT
NA NA TRBJ2-7 TRBV5-1 CASSDPTGFSYEQYF TGCGCCAGCAGCGACCCGACAGGCTTCTCCTACGAGCAGTACTTC
TRBD2 NA TRBJ2-3 TRBV11-3 CASSSLAGRGDTQYF TGTGCCAGCAGCTCCCTAGCGGGGAGGGGAGATACGCAGTATTTT
NA NA TRBJ2-7 TRBV2 CASRFQGASYEQYF TGTGCCAGCAGATTTCAGGGTGCGTCCTACGAGCAGTACTTC
TRBD1 NA TRBJ1-3 TRBV5-1 CASSLAGQGYGNTIYF TGCGCCAGCAGCTTGGCGGGACAGGGTTATGGAAACACCATATATTTT
TRBD1 NA TRBJ1-1 TRBV2 CASSETGARTEAFF TGTGCCAGCAGCGAGACAGGGGCGAGAACTGAAGCTTTCTTT
NA NA TRBJ2-7 TRBV4-3 CASSQSWGAIYEQYF TGCGCCAGCAGCCAATCGTGGGGGGCCATCTACGAGCAGTACTTC
TRBD1 NA TRBJ1-1 TRBV29-1 CSVGQGEDTEAFF TGCAGCGTTGGACAGGGGGAAGACACTGAAGCTTTCTTT
NA NA TRBJ2-5 TRBV29-1 CSVEGGETQYF TGCAGCGTTGAGGGTGGAGAGACCCAGTACTTC
TRBD1 NA TRBJ1-2 TRBV6-5 CASSKTGGRGYTF TGTGCCAGCAGTAAAACAGGGGGTCGGGGCTACACCTTC
TRBD1 NA TRBJ1-2 TRBV29-1 CSVDRLNYGYTF TGCAGCGTGGACAGGCTCAACTATGGCTACACCTTC
TRBD1 NA TRBJ1-2 TRBV2 CASSVDRGGGGYTF TGTGCCAGCAGTGTTGACAGGGGAGGAGGGGGCTACACCTTC
NA NA TRBJ1-4 TRBV5-1 CASSLQENEKLFF TGCGCCAGCAGCTTACAGGAAAATGAAAAACTGTTTTTT
NA NA TRBJ1-5 TRBV5-1 CASSLQGGQPQHF TGCGCCAGCAGCTTACAGGGCGGTCAGCCCCAGCATTTT
NA NA TRBJ1-3 TRBV19 CASSKVVSTGWIGNTIYF TGTGCCAGTAGTAAAGTCGTCAGTACAGGATGGATTGGAAACACCATATATTTT
TRBD1 NA TRBJ1-5 TRBV7-8 CASSLVPGRGSISNQPQHF TGTGCCAGCAGCTTAGTTCCCGGCAGGGGGAGTATTAGCAATCAGCCCCAGCATTTT
NA NA TRBJ2-3 TRBV5-1 CASSLAFRTHTDTQYF TGCGCCAGCAGCTTGGCTTTCAGGACCCACACAGATACGCAGTATTTT
TRBD2 NA TRBJ2-3 TRBV18 CASSPNDLAGVTDTQYF TGTGCCAGCTCACCGAATGATTTGGCGGGAGTAACAGATACGCAGTATTTT
NA NA TRBJ2-2 TRBV4-3 CASSQDPSGVAGELFF TGCGCCAGCAGCCAAGATCCGTCGGGGGTGGCCGGGGAGCTGTTTTTT
NA NA TRBJ2-2 TRBV27 CASSLSGIYNTGELFF TGTGCCAGCAGTTTAAGTGGGATTTATAACACCGGGGAGCTGTTTTTT
NA NA TRBJ2-2 TRBV9 CASSGSTGELFF TGTGCCAGCAGCGGGAGCACCGGGGAGCTGTTTTTT
TRBD2 NA TRBJ2-3 TRBV10-3 CAISGASGTSGVSTDTQYF TGTGCCATCAGTGGGGCCTCCGGGACTAGCGGGGTGAGCACAGATACGCAGTATTTT